A single sample gave rise to the 9 T cell receptor beta chains below, sequenced in a study of blood T cell repertoires in COVID-19. Profiling relied on immunoSEQ multiplex PCR, and the TCRdb table lists in-frame clones only, not all of them. The data contain fewer than 250,000 clones, roughly 90% of them singletons. Source material: peripheral blood. All receptors derive from a man aged 60 to 69 who had recovered from COVID-19.

The chain combines TRBV7-2 with TRBJ2-1; 7 positions agree with TRBD2. Looked up from germline, CDR1 is SGHTA and CDR2 is FQGNSA. CDR3 length: 18 residues. V was clipped by 4 bases and J by 0 bases; unmatched bases: 12. CDR3 bases: TGTGCCAGCAGCTCCCCCGTCTGGGGGGAGGGCTCCTACAATGAGCAGTTCTTC. This encodes CASSSPVWGEGSYNEQFF.

The V gene is TRBV2, the J gene TRBJ2-7; D is ambiguous. V lost 1 base, J lost 0 bases, and 10 bases lay in between. The CDR3 is 15 residues long. CDR1 SNHLY and CDR2 FYNNEI come from the germline V gene. DNA for the CDR3: TGTGCCAGCAGTGAAGGTCCCGTTAGCTCCTACGAGCAGTACTTC. Encoded protein: CASSEGPVSSYEQYF.

The V gene is TRBV5-1, the J gene TRBJ2-2, with D tentatively TRBD1 (6 bases). V was shortened by 2 bases and J by 6 bases, with 14 bases between the two germline ends. Per germline, CDR1 SGHRS and CDR2 YFSETQ. The CDR3 consists of 15 residues. The CDR3 loop is CASSFLAGESGELFF. CDR3 DNA: TGCGCCAGCAGCTTCCTAGCAGGGGAATCCGGGGAGCTGTTTTTT.

The chain has TRBV3-1 (or the pseudogene TRBV3-2) and TRBJ2-1, with D perhaps matching TRBD2 (5 bases). The CDR3 runs to 12 residues. Germline CDR1 is LGHDT and CDR2 is YNNKEL (reference sequence). V was clipped by 1 base and J by 15 bases, with 13 bases between them. CDR3 loop: CASSQGPARAFF. DNA for the CDR3: TGTGCCAGCAGCCAAGGTCCTGCGAGGGCGTTCTTC.

This chain connects TRBV7-9 to TRBJ2-1; 10 bases map to TRBD2. Looked up from germline, CDR1 is SEHNR and CDR2 is FQNEAQ (reference sequence). CDR3 length: 14 residues. The V and J ends lost 11 bases and 8 bases, in that order; junction bases with no gene match: 12. The CDR3 protein is CAARASGRAYEQFF. CDR3 coding DNA: TGTGCCGCGAGGGCCAGCGGGAGGGCCTATGAGCAGTTCTTC.

The gene calls are TRBV9 and TRBJ2-2; no clear D gene. The V gene lost 4 bases and the J gene lost 14 bases, with 15 bases spanning the gap. Germline V gives CDR1 SGDLS, CDR2 YYNGEE. The CDR3 totals 12 residues. The CDR3 sequence is CASSPDPGPLFF. The CDR3 DNA follows: TGTGCCAGCAGCCCCGATCCCGGTCCTCTGTTTTTT.

J is TRBJ2-3 and V is TRBV4-2, with TRBD1 matching over 7 bases. The ends lost 1 base at V and 0 bases at J; junction bases unmatched: 4. The CDR3 loop spans 16 amino acids. The germline gives CDR1 LGHNA, CDR2 YNFKEQ. In nucleotides, the CDR3 is TGTGCCAGCAGCCAAGGCCTACAGGGGAGCACAGATACGCAGTATTTT. Its translation is CASSQGLQGSTDTQYF.

The V gene is TRBV7-9, the J gene TRBJ1-5, with D unresolved. The CDR3 length is 15 residues. Between the trimmed V and J ends, which lost 4 bases and 9 bases, there was a span of 19 bases. Germline-derived CDR1 and CDR2 are SEHNR and FQNEAQ (reference sequence). The DNA for the CDR3 is TGTGCCAGCAGCTCCACCGAAGTAGCCTTTGGGCCCCAGCATTTT. This sequence encodes CASSSTEVAFGPQHF.

The chain uses TRBV12-5 and TRBJ2-5; D unclear. CDR1 LGHNT and CDR2 FRNRAP come from the germline V gene. V was shortened by 1 base and J by 2 bases, with 8 bases between the two germline ends. This CDR3 has 14 amino acids. The DNA for the CDR3 is TGTGCTAGTGGTTTGGGGTCAGGACAAGAGACCCAGTACTTC. Its translation: CASGLGSGQETQYF.